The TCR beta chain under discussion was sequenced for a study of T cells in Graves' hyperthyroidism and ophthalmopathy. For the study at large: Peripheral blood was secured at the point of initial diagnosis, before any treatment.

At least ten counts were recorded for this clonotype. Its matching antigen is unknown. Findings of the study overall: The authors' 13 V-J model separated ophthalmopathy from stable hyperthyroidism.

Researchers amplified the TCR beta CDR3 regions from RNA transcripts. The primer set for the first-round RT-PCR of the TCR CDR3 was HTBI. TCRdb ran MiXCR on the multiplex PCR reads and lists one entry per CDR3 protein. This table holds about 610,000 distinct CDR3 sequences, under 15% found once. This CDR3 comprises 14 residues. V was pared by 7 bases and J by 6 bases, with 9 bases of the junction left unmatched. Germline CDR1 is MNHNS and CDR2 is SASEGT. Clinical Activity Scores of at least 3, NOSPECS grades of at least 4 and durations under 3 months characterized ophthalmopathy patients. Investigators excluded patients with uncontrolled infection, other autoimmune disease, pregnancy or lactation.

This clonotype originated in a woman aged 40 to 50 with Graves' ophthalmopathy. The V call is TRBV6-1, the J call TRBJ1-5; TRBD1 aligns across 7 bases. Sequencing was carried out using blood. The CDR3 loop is CASTETGPSQPQHF. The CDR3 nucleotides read TGTGCCAGCACCGAGACAGGGCCTAGTCAGCCCCAGCATTTT.